The next 20 T cell receptor beta chains were all read from a single sample in a study of regulatory T cells in long-lasting Graves disease. Time point given: persistent/refractory GD, antithyroid drugs over 5 years with positive TRAb. PBMC-derived RNA was used for the TCR library. For TCR beta, libraries came from iRepertoire HTBI primers and Arm-PCR of CDR3 regions. TCRdb analysed the multiplex PCR reads with MiXCR anew, one entry per CDR3 protein. The top ten clones hold over 7.5% of a sample with approximately 470,000 distinct CDR3 sequences, roughly 20% of them seen once. The sequencing used peripheral blood mononuclear cells (PBMCs), collected when the disease was refractory, from a patient treated with antithyroid drugs. These receptors all come from a female donor with Graves disease.

This clonotype was found many times. The chain is built from TRBV27 and TRBJ1-4, with TRBD1 identical over 7 bases. Germline V gene data show CDR1 as MNHEY and CDR2 as SMNVEV (reference sequence). The CDR3 has 16 residues. The J segment lost 6 bases and the V segment lost 5 bases, leaving 12 bases of the junction unmatched. The CDR3 protein is CASSTRQGLRHEKLFF. The CDR3, as DNA: TGTGCCAGCAGTACCCGACAGGGTTTAAGGCATGAAAAACTGTTTTTT.

The sample holds many counts of this clonotype. The gene calls are TRBV19 and TRBJ1-5; 9 bases agree with TRBD1. This CDR3 has 17 amino acids. The V and J ends lost 3 bases and 4 bases, in that order; junction bases with no gene match: 10. The germline V gene encodes CDR1 LNHDA and CDR2 SQIVND (reference sequence). The DNA for the CDR3 is TGTGCCAGTAGTATGAATTTTGGGACAGGGAGGAATCAGCCCCAGCATTTT. It is translated as CASSMNFGTGRNQPQHF.

In its sample, this clonotype was seen many times. The chain has TRBV15 and TRBJ2-7; possibly TRBD2 for D (5 bases). Germline V CDR1 and CDR2: LNHNV, YYDKDF (reference sequence). Trimming left V 0 bases short and J 1 base short, with 10 bases between. This CDR3 spans 15 amino acids. The CDR3 nucleotides are TGTGCCACCAGCAGAGATCTCGGGATTTCCTACGAGCAGTACTTC. This sequence encodes CATSRDLGISYEQYF.

The genes are TRBV19 and TRBJ2-1, with 9 bases identical to TRBD2. Germline CDR1 is LNHDA and CDR2 is SQIVND (reference sequence). V lost 7 bases, J lost 2 bases, and 6 bases stayed unmatched. The CDR3 has 15 amino acids. DNA of the CDR3: TGTGCCAGTATGATCGCGGGAGGGCCCTACAATGAGCAGTTCTTC. Protein product: CASMIAGGPYNEQFF.

In this sample, this clonotype turned up many times. V and J are TRBV20-1 and TRBJ2-7; 10 bases fit TRBD2. V gave up 2 bases and J gave up 4 bases; unmatched junction bases: 5. The CDR3 length is 14 residues. Germline V gives CDR1 DFQATT, CDR2 SNEGSKA (reference sequence). CDR3 sequence reads: CSARSGTSVYEQYF. The CDR3 coding sequence is TGCAGTGCTAGATCGGGGACTAGCGTTTACGAGCAGTACTTC.

The chain has TRBV9 and TRBJ2-1; 8 bases are shared with TRBD2. The germline V gene has CDR1 SGDLS and CDR2 YYNGEE. J lost 10 bases, V lost 0 bases, and 9 bases had no gene match. The CDR3 runs 15 residues. The CDR3 DNA follows: TGTGCCAGCAGCGTAGACGGGACTAGTCCATGGGAGCAGTTCTTC. It codes for CASSVDGTSPWEQFF.

This clonotype was counted at least ten times. The CDR3 DNA reads as TGTGCCACCAGCAGAGATCCGGGCGGGGTAAGCTCCTACGAGCAGTACTTC. Residues: CATSRDPGGVSSYEQYF. J is TRBJ2-7 and V is TRBV15; weak D call: TRBD2 (6 bases). CDR3 length: 17 residues. Germline V gene lookup returns CDR1 LNHNV and CDR2 YYDKDF (reference sequence). V was clipped by 0 bases and J by 0 bases, with 15 bases between them.

This clonotype was detected ten times or more. The V and J genes are TRBV2 and TRBJ2-1; TRBD1 agrees at 8 bases. Per the germline V gene, CDR1 is SNHLY and CDR2 is FYNNEI. This CDR3 has 15 amino acids. The V gene end was trimmed by 4 bases and the J gene end by 3 bases; junction bases not matched to a gene: 5. CDR3 region: CASSAAGQDYNEQFF. DNA for the CDR3: TGTGCCAGCAGTGCCGCGGGACAGGACTACAATGAGCAGTTCTTC.

This clonotype was observed once. CDR3 in amino acids: CASSLGATSYNEQFF. The CDR3 region has the DNA TGTGCCAGCAGCTTAGGCGCTACCTCCTACAATGAGCAGTTCTTC. The V and J genes are TRBV7-3 and TRBJ2-1; D remains unclear. With 2 bases removed from V and 0 bases from J, the gap between germline ends came to 8 bases. The CDR3 runs 15 residues. Germline-derived CDR1 and CDR2 are SGHTA and FQGTGA.

This clonotype occurred many times. The chain links TRBV3-1 to TRBJ1-1; 9 nucleotides align to TRBD1. Germline CDR1 is LGHDT and CDR2 is YNNKEL (reference sequence). There are 11 residues in the CDR3. With 6 bases clipped from V and 11 bases from J, the junction kept 4 bases outside the gene matches. Written as DNA, the CDR3 is TGTGCCAGCAGGCGGGACAGGGCGGCTTTCTTT. The encoded protein is CASRRDRAAFF. Using reference TRBV3-1 and TRBJ1-1 for the parts outside the CDR3, the full variable domain is DTAVSQTPKYLVTQMGNDKSIKCEQNLGHDTMYWYKQDSKKFLKIMFSYNNKELIINETVPNRFSPKSPDKAHLNLHINSLELGDSAVYFCASRRDRAAFFGQGTRLTVV.

This clonotype has a handful of counts. J is TRBJ1-5 and V is TRBV28; D is perhaps TRBD1 (5 bases). This CDR3 has 12 amino acids. Per the germline V gene, CDR1 is MDHEN and CDR2 is SYDVKM. V dropped 7 bases and J dropped 5 bases, with 9 bases sitting between them. CDR3 bases: TGTGCCAGCACCCGAGGGGATCAGCCCCAGCATTTT. Its protein product is CASTRGDQPQHF.

The table lists this clonotype with many counts. The chain is built from TRBV28 and TRBJ1-1; D unclear. Looked up from germline, CDR1 is MDHEN and CDR2 is SYDVKM. V was cut by 4 bases and J by 3 bases, with 3 bases left in between. This CDR3 region has 11 residues. The CDR3 region is CASSSDTEAFF. CDR3 nucleotide sequence: TGTGCCAGCAGTTCAGACACTGAAGCTTTCTTT.

This chain joins TRBV11-2 and TRBJ1-1; the D gene is possibly TRBD1 (5 bases). V shed 9 bases and J shed 1 base, with 12 bases lying between them. CDR3 size: 13 residues. Germline CDR1 and CDR2: SGHAT and FQNNGV. Here the CDR3 reads CASSGPQNTEAFF. CDR3 coding DNA: TGTGCCAGTTCGGGACCGCAGAACACTGAAGCTTTCTTT.

This clonotype was recorded at least ten times. This sequence joins TRBV30 and TRBJ1-2; TRBD1 might be the D (5 bases). V was cut by 0 bases and J by 3 bases, with 14 bases left in between. The CDR3 extends over 15 amino acids. Germline assignment: CDR1 GTSNPN and CDR2 SVGIG (reference sequence). The CDR3 here is CAWSVYRQTYYGYTF. DNA of the CDR3: TGTGCCTGGAGTGTATACAGGCAGACTTACTATGGCTACACCTTC.

This clonotype was detected ten times or more. This rearrangement joins TRBV15 to TRBJ1-1, with D uncertain. The germline V gene has CDR1 LNHNV and CDR2 YYDKDF (reference sequence). The CDR3 loop spans 12 amino acids. V dropped 8 bases and J dropped 4 bases, with 11 bases sitting between them. This CDR3 is CATAGPGTEAFF. The CDR3 region has the DNA TGTGCCACCGCAGGCCCCGGCACTGAAGCTTTCTTT.

As to this clonotype: A read error may explain this, as a much larger clone is one base away. The chain recombines TRBV11-1 with TRBJ2-2; 10 bases are a match to TRBD2. The ends lost 4 bases at V and 6 bases at J; junction bases unmatched: 11. This CDR3 comprises 17 residues. Germline assignment: CDR1 SGHAT and CDR2 FQDESV (reference sequence). Written as DNA, the CDR3 is TGTGCCAGCAGCTCTTGGGCTAGCGGGAGATCCGCCGGGGAGCTGTTTTTT. Its translation is CASSSWASGRSAGELFF.

V gene TRBV20-1 combines with J gene TRBJ2-6, with 12 nucleotides matching TRBD2. Per germline, CDR1 DFQATT and CDR2 SNEGSKA (reference sequence). The CDR3 sequence is 19 residues long. V shed 0 bases and J 2 bases; nucleotides not matched to a gene: 8. CDR3 coding DNA: TGCAGTGCTAGAGATTACCCTAGCGGGAGGGGGCCTGGGGCCAACGTCCTGACTTTC. Translating gives CSARDYPSGRGPGANVLTF.

With respect to this clonotype: One base away lies a much larger clone, so this may be a sequencing read error. The V call is TRBV27, the J call TRBJ1-1; D might be TRBD1 (5 bases). Germline CDR1 is MNHEY and CDR2 is SMNVEV (reference sequence). There are 13 residues in the CDR3. With 2 bases removed from V and 8 bases from J, the gap between germline ends came to 12 bases. The CDR3 spells CASSLRGWPEAFF. For the CDR3, the DNA is TGTGCCAGCAGTTTAAGGGGATGGCCAGAAGCTTTCTTT.

The genes are TRBV7-9 and TRBJ1-1; maybe TRBD1 (5 bases). Trimming cost V 5 bases and J 2 bases, with 15 bases left between them. The CDR3 extends over 15 amino acids. The germline V gene encodes CDR1 SEHNR and CDR2 FQNEAQ (reference sequence). The CDR3 sequence: CASSTGLTGNTEAFF. The CDR3 coding sequence is TGTGCCAGCAGCACAGGACTTACAGGAAACACTGAAGCTTTCTTT.

This clonotype has ten or more counts. The gene calls are TRBV3-1 and TRBJ2-7; maybe TRBD1 (7 bases). Germline values: CDR1 LGHDT, CDR2 YNNKEL (reference sequence). V was cut by 2 bases and J by 6 bases, with 11 bases left in between. This CDR3 has 13 residues. The chain's CDR3 is CASSQHRGGEQYF. The DNA of the CDR3 is TGTGCCAGCAGCCAACACAGGGGAGGCGAGCAGTACTTC.